The clone carrying this TCR beta chain was picked up many times. What it binds is not known. CDR1 is LGHNA and CDR2 is YNFKEQ in the germline V gene. CDR3 length: 19 amino acids. Trimming took 3 bases from V and 0 from J; bases not matched to a gene: 11. This sample was taken from a study of CD8 T cells in ankylosing spondylitis. Study-wide points: Peripheral blood samples showed relatively rare disease-linked clones, and these clones were CD8+. Disease-linked clones were reportedly significantly enriched in matched ankylosing spondylitis synovial fluid.

TCRdb ran MiXCR on the 5' RACE reads and lists one entry per CDR3 protein. The sample contains approximately 350,000 distinct CDR3 sequences, roughly 15% of which appear only once. The sample taken for sequencing was blood, either unsorted or a sorted T cell fraction (not recorded which). This clonotype was sampled from a male donor with ankylosing spondylitis or in good health (not recorded which). The V call is TRBV4-2, the J call TRBJ2-1; 10 nucleotides align to TRBD2. Here the CDR3 reads CASSHKATSGSSSYNEQFF. The CDR3 DNA reads as TGTGCCAGCAGCCACAAAGCGACTAGCGGGTCGAGCTCCTACAATGAGCAGTTCTTC.